This TCR beta chain was observed in a study of T cells in Graves' hyperthyroidism and ophthalmopathy. Patients affected by ophthalmopathy presented a Clinical Activity Score of at least 3, a NOSPECS grade of at least 4, and disease duration below 3 months. Amplification of TCR beta CDR3 regions used RNA as the template. A first-round RT-PCR of the TCR CDR3 used the HTBI primer set. TCRdb re-analysed the multiplex PCR reads in MiXCR, keeping a single row per CDR3 protein. The profile shows about 52,000 distinct CDR3 sequences, roughly 50% of them singletons. The V and J ends lost 6 bases and 11 bases respectively, with 19 bases between them. The CDR3 is made up of 12 amino acids. Germline V gene data show CDR1 as DFQATT and CDR2 as SNEGSKA (reference sequence). This clonotype was counted many times.

The TCR sequence derives from a woman in her fifties or sixties with Graves' ophthalmopathy. The sample comprised blood. The chain is built from TRBV20-1 and TRBJ1-1; possible D gene TRBD1, 6 bases. The DNA of the CDR3 is TGCAGTGCCCCACGAGGAGGGGGGAGGGCTTTCTTT. Amino acids: CSAPRGGGRAFF.